The 6 T cell receptor beta chains below come from one sample, sequenced in a study of tissue T cells after allogeneic stem cell transplantation. Time point defined: mouse harvest day 7 after allogeneic transplant. Each mouse received 10^7 T-cell-depleted marrow cells plus 10^6 splenic CD5+ T cells by tail vein. Produced via immunoSEQ multiplex PCR; TCRdb's table is partial and in-frame only. The sample shows some 10,000 clones, approximately 47% of them seen only once. The specimen sequenced was skin. These receptors were taken from a female BALB/c mouse given C57BL/6 T cells with graft-versus-host disease after an allogeneic hematopoietic cell transplant.

This clone was seen a few times. The germline and genes are mouse ones. Read coverage stops 1 residue before the CDR3 terminus; the germline J gene supplies the remainder. J is TRBJ2-5 and V is TRBV26; TRBD2 aligns across 13 bases. The J segment lost 4 bases and the V segment lost 4 bases, leaving 2 bases of the junction unmatched. CDR3 length: 15 residues. CDR1 is KGHPV, CDR2 FQNQEV, per germline (reference sequence). CDR3 region: CASSPGLGGKDTQYF. The CDR3 DNA, read in part, is TGTGCCAGCAGTCCGGGACTGGGGGGGAAAGACACCCAGTAC.

This clone appeared a few times. All gene names here are mouse names. The read terminates 1 residue ahead of where the CDR3 ends, so the germline J gene completes it. This chain links TRBV26 with TRBJ2-4; maybe TRBD1 (6 bases). V lost 3 bases and J lost 2, with 9 bases in between. The CDR3 length is 14 residues. Germline V gives CDR1 KGHPV, CDR2 FQNQEV (reference sequence). The DNA read from the CDR3 is TGTGCCAGCAGTCTAGGGACAATTCAAAACACCTTGTAC. Translation gives CASSLGTIQNTLY. The whole CDR3 sequence reads CASSLGTIQNTLYF.

Remarks on this clone: These gene names are mouse names. The CDR3 end falls 1 residue outside the read, so it is completed with the germline J gene. The gene calls are TRBV13-1 and TRBJ1-1; perhaps TRBD1 as D (5 bases). V dropped 2 bases and J dropped 0 bases, with 5 bases sitting between them. From germline, CDR1 is NSHNY and CDR2 SYGAGN. The CDR3 length is 13 residues. CDR3 DNA (partial): TGTGCCAGCAGTGAGGGGGAGAACACAGAAGTCTTC. Translation: CASSEGENTEVF. The full CDR3 sequence reads CASSEGENTEVFF.

Concerning this clone itself: Mouse gene names apply. The read ends 1 residue early relative to the CDR3; the germline J gene fills the gap. This sequence joins TRBV16 and TRBJ2-7, with 7 bases lining up with TRBD1. CDR3 length: 11 residues. Trimming at V came to 7 bases and at J to 5 bases, leaving 2 bases not matched to a gene. Germline V gene data show CDR1 as SGHSA and CDR2 as FRNQAP. The CDR3 region is CASKQGHEQYF. CDR3 DNA, as far as it was read: TGTGCAAGCAAACAGGGGCATGAACAGTAC. Full variable domain (remainder filled in from reference TRBV16 and TRBJ2-7): NAGVIQTPRHKVTGKGQEATLWCEPISGHSAVFWYRQTIVQGLEFLTYFRNQAPIDDSGMPKERFSAQMPNQSHSTLKIQSTQPQDSAVYLCASKQGHEQYFGPGTRLTVL.

A note on this clone: Gene names follow the mouse nomenclature. The read finishes 1 residue shy of the CDR3 end, and the germline J gene is used to complete it. The gene calls are TRBV31 and TRBJ1-1, with D tentatively TRBD1 (5 bases). V lost 1 base and J lost 4, with 7 bases in between. CDR3 size: 12 residues. The V gene's germline CDR1 is GKSSPN and CDR2 SITVG. CDR3: CAWSPGGTEVFF. The DNA read from the CDR3 is TGTGCCTGGAGTCCGGGGGGCACAGAAGTCTTC. The entire variable domain, with the rest obtained from reference TRBV31 and TRBJ1-1, is as follows: AQTIHQWPVAEIKAVGSPLSLGCTIKGKSSPNLYWYWQATGGTLQQLFYSITVGQVESVVQLNLSASRPKDDQFILSTEKLLLSHSGFYLCAWSPGGTEVFFGKGTRLTVV.

This clone was recorded once. One junction end does not reproduce the germline sequence, and a read error may be involved. Here the gene names and germline are mouse. The read ends 1 residue shy of where the CDR3 ends; the end is completed using the germline J gene. Other DNA sequences in this specimen translate into the identical CDR3. The J gene is TRBJ2-7, the V gene TRBV1; 10 bases align to TRBD1. The CDR3 spans 14 residues. Germline lookup yields CDR1 NSQYPW and CDR2 LRSPGD (reference sequence). CDR3 protein: CTCSARDRGYEQYF. The part of the CDR3 DNA that was read is TGCACCTGTAGTGCAAGGGACAGGGGCTATGAACAGTAC.